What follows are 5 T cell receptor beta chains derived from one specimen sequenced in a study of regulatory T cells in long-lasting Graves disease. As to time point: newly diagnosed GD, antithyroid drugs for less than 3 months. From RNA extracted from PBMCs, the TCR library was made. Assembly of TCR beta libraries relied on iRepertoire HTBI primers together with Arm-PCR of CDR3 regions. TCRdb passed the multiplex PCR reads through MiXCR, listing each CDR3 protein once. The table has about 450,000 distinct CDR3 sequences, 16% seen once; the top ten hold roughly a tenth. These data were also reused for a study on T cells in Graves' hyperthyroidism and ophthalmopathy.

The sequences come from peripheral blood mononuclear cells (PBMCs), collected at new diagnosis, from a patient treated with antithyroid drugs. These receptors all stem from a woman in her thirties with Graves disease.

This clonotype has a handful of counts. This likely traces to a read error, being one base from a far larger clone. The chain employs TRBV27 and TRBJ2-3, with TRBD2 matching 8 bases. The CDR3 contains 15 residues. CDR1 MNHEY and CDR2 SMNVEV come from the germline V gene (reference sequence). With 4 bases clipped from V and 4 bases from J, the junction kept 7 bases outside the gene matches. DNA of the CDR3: TGTGCCAGCAGTTCATCAGCGGGAGCACCAGATACGCAGTATTTT. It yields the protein CASSSSAGAPDTQYF.

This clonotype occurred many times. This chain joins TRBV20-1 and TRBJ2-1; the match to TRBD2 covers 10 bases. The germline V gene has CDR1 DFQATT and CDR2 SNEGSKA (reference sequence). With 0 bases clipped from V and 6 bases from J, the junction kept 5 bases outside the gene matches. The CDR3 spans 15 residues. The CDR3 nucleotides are TGCAGTGCTAGAGATAGGGGGACTAGCGTCAATGAGCAGTTCTTC. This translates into CSARDRGTSVNEQFF.

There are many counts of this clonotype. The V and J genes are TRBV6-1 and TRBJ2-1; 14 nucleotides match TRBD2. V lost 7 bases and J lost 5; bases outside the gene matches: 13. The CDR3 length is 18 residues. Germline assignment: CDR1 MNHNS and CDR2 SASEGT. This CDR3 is CASTTLPGLAGVNNEQFF. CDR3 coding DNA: TGTGCCAGCACCACCTTGCCGGGACTAGCGGGAGTTAACAATGAGCAGTTCTTC.

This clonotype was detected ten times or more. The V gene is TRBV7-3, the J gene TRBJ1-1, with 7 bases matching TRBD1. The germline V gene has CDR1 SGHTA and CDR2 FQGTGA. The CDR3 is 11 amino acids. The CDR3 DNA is TGTGATACAGGGGAGGACACTGAAGCTTTCTTT. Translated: CDTGEDTEAFF. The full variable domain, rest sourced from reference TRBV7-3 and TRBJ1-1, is GAGVSQTPSNKVTEKGKYVELRCDPISGHTALYWYRQSLGQGPEFLIYFQGTGAADDSGLPNDRFFAVRPEGSVSTLKIQRTERGDSAVYLCDTGEDTEAFFGQGTRLTVV.

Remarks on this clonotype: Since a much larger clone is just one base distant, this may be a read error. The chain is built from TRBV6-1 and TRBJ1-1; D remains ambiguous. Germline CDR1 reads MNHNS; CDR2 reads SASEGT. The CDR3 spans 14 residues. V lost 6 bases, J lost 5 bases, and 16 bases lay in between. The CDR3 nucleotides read TGTGCCAGCAGCGTTGTGCCGCAGAGTACTGAAGCTTTCTTT. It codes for CASSVVPQSTEAFF.